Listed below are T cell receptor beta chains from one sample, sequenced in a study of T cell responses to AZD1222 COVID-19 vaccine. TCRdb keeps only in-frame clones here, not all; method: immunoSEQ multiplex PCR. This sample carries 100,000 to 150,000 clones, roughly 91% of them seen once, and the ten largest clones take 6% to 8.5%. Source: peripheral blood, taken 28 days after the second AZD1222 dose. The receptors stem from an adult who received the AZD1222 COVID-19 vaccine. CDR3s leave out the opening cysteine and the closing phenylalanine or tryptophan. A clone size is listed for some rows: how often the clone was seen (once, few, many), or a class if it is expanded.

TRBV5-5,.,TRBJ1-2,ASSLATAGSYGYT
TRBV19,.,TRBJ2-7,ASTDRALGYEQY
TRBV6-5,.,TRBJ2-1,ASSYWGGVFKEF
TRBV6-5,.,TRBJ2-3,AHRRDYFSDTQY
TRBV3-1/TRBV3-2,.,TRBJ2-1,ASSKTSSRWGDEQF
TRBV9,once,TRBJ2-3,ASSVRTLTDTQY
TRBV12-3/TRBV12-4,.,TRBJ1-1,ASSTGGVTEAF
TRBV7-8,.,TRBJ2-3,ASSVRLAGSKGDTQY
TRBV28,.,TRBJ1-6,ASTPGQLYNSPLH
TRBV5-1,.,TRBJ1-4,ASSSLPGPEAKLF